Following are 6 T cell receptor beta chains from one sample sequenced in a study of beta chain features in type 1 diabetes. Notes on the study in general: Moderate but significant shortening of TCRB CDR3s was recorded in all four CD4+ subsets from Type 1 diabetes patients.

All of the isolated RNA was reverse transcribed, so expressed TCRB transcripts were sequenced. Using immunoSEQ multiplex PCR, the repertoire was profiled, and TCRdb retains in-frame clones only, with some absent. The sample records around 650,000 clones, around 12% being singletons. These receptors have no known antigen. Sequences were obtained from naive CD4+ T cells from blood. The source is a man aged 30 to 39 with type 1 diabetes.

This rearrangement joins TRBV20-1 to TRBJ2-1, with a possible D match to TRBD2 (5 bases). The germline gives CDR1 DFQATT, CDR2 SNEGSKA (reference sequence). V was cut by 5 bases and J by 12 bases, with 14 bases left in between. This CDR3 is 11 amino acids long. CDR3 DNA sequence: TGCAGTGCTCCCCACTTAGCGTGGCAGTTCTTC. Residues: CSAPHLAWQFF.

J is TRBJ2-7 and V is TRBV25-1, with 8 bases identical to TRBD1. This CDR3 comprises 16 residues. The germline V gene has CDR1 MGHDK and CDR2 SYGVNS. The J segment lost 3 bases and the V segment lost 1 base, leaving 8 bases of the junction unmatched. This chain's CDR3 is CASSELGGQGFYEQYF. CDR3 coding DNA: TGTGCCAGCAGTGAATTGGGAGGACAGGGCTTCTACGAGCAGTACTTC.

The table lists this clone with a few counts. This rearrangement joins TRBV6-5 to TRBJ2-3, with 7 bases aligning to TRBD1. The V gene's germline CDR1 is MNHEY and CDR2 SVGAGI. The CDR3 contains 14 residues. V lost 6 bases to trimming and J lost 1 base; unmatched junction nucleotides: 4. This CDR3 reads CASSRDSGTDTQYF. The CDR3 DNA follows: TGTGCCAGCAGCAGGGACAGCGGCACAGATACGCAGTATTTT.

The CDR3 reads CASSYNYEQYF. For the CDR3, the DNA is TGTGCCAGCAGCTATAACTACGAGCAGTACTTC. The gene calls are TRBV2 and TRBJ2-7; D uncertain. CDR3 size: 11 residues. V lost 6 bases to trimming and J lost 3 bases, with 6 bases between them. Germline CDR1 and CDR2: SNHLY and FYNNEI.

J is TRBJ2-3 and V is TRBV11-2; D is unresolved. Looked up from germline, CDR1 is SGHAT and CDR2 is FQNNGV. The CDR3 length is 13 residues. Trimming cost V 6 bases and J 4 bases, with 11 bases left between them. CDR3 residues: CASRPGQADTQYF. The CDR3 DNA reads TGTGCCAGCAGGCCGGGCCAGGCAGATACGCAGTATTTT. Full variable domain (rest looked up from reference TRBV11-2 and TRBJ2-3): EAGVAQSPRYKIIEKRQSVAFWCNPISGHATLYWYQQILGQGPKLLIQFQNNGVVDDSQLPKDRFSAERLKGVDSTLKIQPAKLEDSAVYLCASRPGQADTQYFGPGTRLTVL.

In its sample, this clone was seen a few times. The chain is built from TRBV7-9 and TRBJ1-1, with a possible D match to TRBD1 (6 bases). This CDR3 has 14 amino acids. Per germline, CDR1 SEHNR and CDR2 FQNEAQ (reference sequence). Between the trimmed V and J ends, which lost 5 bases and 3 bases, there was a span of 13 bases. CDR3 nucleotides: TGTGCCAGCAGCCTCATAGGGGGTGACACTGAAGCTTTCTTT. It is translated as CASSLIGGDTEAFF.